These 9 T cell receptor beta chains originate from one sample sequenced in a study of Ad26.COV2.S vaccination and SARS-CoV-2 variants. Documented treatment: roughly 18 received Ad26.COV2.S at low or high dose, single or two shots; five or six received placebo; per-sample allocation not given. Collection of the samples took place on day 63 after the first injection of vaccine or placebo. Method: immunoSEQ multiplex PCR; TCRdb's copy keeps in-frame clones and lacks some. The sample yields 300,000 to 400,000 clones, 85% to 90% seen once. Material: peripheral blood, obtained in a trial of Ad26.COV2.S vaccine versus placebo. The receptors stem from a person between 18 and 60 years old who received the Ad26.COV2.S COVID-19 vaccine or a placebo.

The chain employs TRBV6-2 or TRBV6-3 and TRBJ1-2; the match to TRBD1 covers 8 bases. Per the germline V gene, CDR1 is MNHEY and CDR2 is SVGEGT. This CDR3 contains 11 residues. V shed 5 bases and J 14 bases; nucleotides not matched to a gene: 7. The CDR3 nucleotides read TGTGCCAGCAGTCCGGACAGGGTAAGGACCTTC. This gives the protein CASSPDRVRTF.

CDR3 sequence: CASSYSGGASGYTF. The CDR3, as DNA: TGTGCCAGCAGTTATTCGGGAGGGGCCAGTGGCTACACCTTC. This chain uses TRBV6-5 with TRBJ1-2; TRBD1 is a possible D gene (5 bases). There are 14 residues in the CDR3. Germline CDR1 is MNHEY and CDR2 is SVGAGI. V lost 3 bases to trimming and J lost 7 bases, with 15 bases between them.

The chain is built from TRBV25-1 and TRBJ2-3, with 8 nucleotides matching TRBD2. Germline V gene lookup returns CDR1 MGHDK and CDR2 SYGVNS. Germline trimming cut 10 bases from V and 2 bases from J; bases unmatched to any gene: 14. The CDR3 totals 16 residues. CDR3 nucleotide sequence: TGTGCCACCGATCGCCGGGGCGGGGGGATCACAGATACGCAGTATTTT. This encodes CATDRRGGGITDTQYF.

CDR3 in amino acids: CASSFGSINEQFF. The CDR3 region has the DNA TGTGCCAGCAGCTTTGGCTCTATCAATGAGCAGTTCTTC. V gene TRBV7-9 combines with J gene TRBJ2-1; D ambiguous. Trimming stripped 3 bases from V and 6 bases from J, with 9 bases between. Germline values: CDR1 SEHNR, CDR2 FQNEAQ (reference sequence). This CDR3 spans 13 amino acids.

The chain joins TRBV3-1 (or the pseudogene TRBV3-2) to TRBJ2-6, with D hard to call. The V end lost 1 base, the J end lost 1 base, and 8 bases lay between the germline ends. This CDR3 has 16 residues. The germline V gene encodes CDR1 LGHDT and CDR2 YNNKEL (reference sequence). For the CDR3, the DNA is TGTGCCAGCAGCCAAGTTTCGGTATCTGGGGCCAACGTCCTGACTTTC. Translation: CASSQVSVSGANVLTF.

This clone showed up just once. The V gene is TRBV7-3, the J gene TRBJ2-3; tentatively, D is TRBD2 (6 bases). With 8 bases removed from V and 4 bases from J, the gap between germline ends came to 13 bases. Germline values: CDR1 SGHTA, CDR2 FQGTGA. The CDR3 contains 13 residues. CDR3 sequence (DNA): TGTGCCAGCCGGTCTAGCGAGGCAGATACGCAGTATTTT. Residues: CASRSSEADTQYF.

This clone was seen only a few times. This chain links TRBV7-9 with TRBJ1-2; a weak D match, TRBD1 (5 bases). CDR1 SEHNR and CDR2 FQNEAQ come from the germline V gene (reference sequence). Trimming took 4 bases from V and 8 from J, leaving 11 bases between them. This CDR3 is built from 12 residues. For the CDR3, the DNA is TGTGCCAGCAGCTCCGACAGACTCGGCTACACCTTC. Encoded protein: CASSSDRLGYTF.

This clone has just one count. The chain couples TRBV5-4 to TRBJ2-1; D unclear. Germline V lookup: CDR1 SGHNT, CDR2 YYREEE (reference sequence). CDR3 length: 15 amino acids. V shed 6 bases and J shed 8 bases, with 21 bases lying between them. The CDR3: CASTLGGLNVDEQFF. Written as DNA, the CDR3 is TGTGCCAGCACCCTCGGCGGCTTGAACGTGGATGAGCAGTTCTTC.

The chain recombines TRBV5-6 with TRBJ1-1; 8 bases are shared with TRBD1. From germline, CDR1 is SGHDT and CDR2 YYEEEE. The CDR3 loop spans 14 amino acids. With V trimmed by 5 bases and J by 7 bases, 10 bases remained unmatched. The DNA for the CDR3 is TGTGCCAGCAGTAAAGGGGGACAGGTCCTTGAAGCTTTCTTT. It translates to CASSKGGQVLEAFF.